This T cell receptor beta chain was recorded in a study of blood T cell repertoires in COVID-19. Trimming removed 3 bases from V and 6 bases from J, with 9 bases in between. Germline CDR1 and CDR2: SGDLS and YYNGEE. The CDR3 is 12 amino acids. Produced via immunoSEQ multiplex PCR; TCRdb's table is partial and in-frame only. The sample includes some 68,000 clones, 90% to 95% of them seen just once. The receptor comes from a man aged 35 to 55 with COVID-19, enrolled during active disease. The material sequenced was peripheral blood. The J gene is TRBJ1-2, the V gene TRBV9; a weak D match, TRBD1 (5 bases). CDR3 sequence: CASSAGVDGYTF. In nucleotides, the CDR3 is TGTGCCAGCAGCGCGGGGGTGGATGGCTACACCTTC.